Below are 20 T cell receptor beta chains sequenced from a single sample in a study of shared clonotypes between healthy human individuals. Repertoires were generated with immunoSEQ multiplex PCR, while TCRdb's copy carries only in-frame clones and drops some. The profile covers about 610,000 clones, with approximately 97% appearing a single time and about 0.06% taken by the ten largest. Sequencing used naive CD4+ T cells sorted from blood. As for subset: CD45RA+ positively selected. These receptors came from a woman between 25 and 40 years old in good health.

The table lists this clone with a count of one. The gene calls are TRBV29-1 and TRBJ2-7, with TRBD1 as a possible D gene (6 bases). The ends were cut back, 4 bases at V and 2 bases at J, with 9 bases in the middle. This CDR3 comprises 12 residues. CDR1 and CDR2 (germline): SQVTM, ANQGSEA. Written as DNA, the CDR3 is TGCAGCGTTGCACAGGGAGCCTACGAGCAGTACTTC. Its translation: CSVAQGAYEQYF.

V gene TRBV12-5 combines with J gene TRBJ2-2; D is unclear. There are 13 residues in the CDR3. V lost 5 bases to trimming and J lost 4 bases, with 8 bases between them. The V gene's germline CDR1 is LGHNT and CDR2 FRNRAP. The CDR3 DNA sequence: TGTGCTAGTGGTCCAGAACGCACCGGGGAGCTGTTTTTT. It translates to CASGPERTGELFF.

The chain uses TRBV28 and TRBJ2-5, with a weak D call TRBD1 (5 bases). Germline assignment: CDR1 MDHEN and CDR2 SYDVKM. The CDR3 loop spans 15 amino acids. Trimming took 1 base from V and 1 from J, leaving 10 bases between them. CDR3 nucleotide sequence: TGTGCCAGCAGTTTATCGAAGGGGCTCCAAGAGACCCAGTACTTC. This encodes CASSLSKGLQETQYF.

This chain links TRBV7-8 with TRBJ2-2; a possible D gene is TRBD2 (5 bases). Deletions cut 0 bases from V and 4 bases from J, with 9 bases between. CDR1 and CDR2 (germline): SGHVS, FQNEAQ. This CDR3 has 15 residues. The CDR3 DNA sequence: TGTGCCAGCAGCTTAGCGCCAGGACTCACCGGGGAGCTGTTTTTT. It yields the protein CASSLAPGLTGELFF.

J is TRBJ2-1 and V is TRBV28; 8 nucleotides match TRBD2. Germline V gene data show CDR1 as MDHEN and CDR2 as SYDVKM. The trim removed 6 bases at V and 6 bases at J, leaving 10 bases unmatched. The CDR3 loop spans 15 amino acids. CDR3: CASRESGSARNEQFF. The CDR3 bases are TGTGCCAGCAGAGAAAGCGGGAGCGCACGCAATGAGCAGTTCTTC.

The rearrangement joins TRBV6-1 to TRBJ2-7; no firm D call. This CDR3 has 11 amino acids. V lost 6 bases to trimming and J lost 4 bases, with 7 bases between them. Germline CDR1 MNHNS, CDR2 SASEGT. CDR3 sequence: CASSAPYEQYF. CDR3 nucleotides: TGTGCCAGCAGCGCGCCTTACGAGCAGTACTTC.

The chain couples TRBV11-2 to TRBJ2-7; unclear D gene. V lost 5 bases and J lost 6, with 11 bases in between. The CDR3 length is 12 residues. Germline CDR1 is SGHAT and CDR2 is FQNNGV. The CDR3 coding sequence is TGTGCCAGCAGCCGCGTCTGGGGCGAGCAGTACTTC. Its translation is CASSRVWGEQYF.

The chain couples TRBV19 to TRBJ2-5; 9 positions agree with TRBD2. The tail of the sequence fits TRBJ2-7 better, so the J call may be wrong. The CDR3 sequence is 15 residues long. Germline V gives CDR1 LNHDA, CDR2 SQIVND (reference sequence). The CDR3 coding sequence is TGTGCCAGTAGTACCTTTGCGGGGGGGACCTACGAGCAGTACTTC. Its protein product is CASSTFAGGTYEQYF.

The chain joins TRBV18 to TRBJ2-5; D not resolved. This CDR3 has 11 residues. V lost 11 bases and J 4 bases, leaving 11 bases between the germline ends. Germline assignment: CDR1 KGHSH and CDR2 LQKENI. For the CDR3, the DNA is TGTGCCGTTCGGACGGGAGAGACCCAGTACTTC. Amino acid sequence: CAVRTGETQYF.

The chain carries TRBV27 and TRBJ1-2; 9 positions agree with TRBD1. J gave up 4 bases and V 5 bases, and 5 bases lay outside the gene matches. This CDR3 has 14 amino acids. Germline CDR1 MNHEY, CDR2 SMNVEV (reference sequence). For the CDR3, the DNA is TGTGCCAGCAGTCCACGGACAGGGGCCTATGGCTACACCTTC. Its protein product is CASSPRTGAYGYTF.

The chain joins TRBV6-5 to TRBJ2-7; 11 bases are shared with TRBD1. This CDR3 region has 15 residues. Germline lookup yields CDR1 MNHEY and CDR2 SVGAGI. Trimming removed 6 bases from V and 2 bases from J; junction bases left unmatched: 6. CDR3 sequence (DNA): TGTGCCAGCAGCGGGGGACAGGGGGGAACCTACGAGCAGTACTTC. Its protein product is CASSGGQGGTYEQYF.

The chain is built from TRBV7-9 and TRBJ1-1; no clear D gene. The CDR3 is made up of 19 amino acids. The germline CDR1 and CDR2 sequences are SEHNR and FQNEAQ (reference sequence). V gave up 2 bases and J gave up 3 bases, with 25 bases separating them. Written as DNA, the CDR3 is TGTGCCAGCAGCTTATTGCCCGAAGACTACACACGAACTTACACTGAAGCTTTCTTT. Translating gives CASSLLPEDYTRTYTEAFF. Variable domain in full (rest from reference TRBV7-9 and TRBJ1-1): DTGVSQNPRHKITKRGQNVTFRCDPISEHNRLYWYRQTLGQGPEFLTYFQNEAQLEKSRLLSDRFSAERPKGSFSTLEIQRTEQGDSAMYLCASSLLPEDYTRTYTEAFFGQGTRLTVV.

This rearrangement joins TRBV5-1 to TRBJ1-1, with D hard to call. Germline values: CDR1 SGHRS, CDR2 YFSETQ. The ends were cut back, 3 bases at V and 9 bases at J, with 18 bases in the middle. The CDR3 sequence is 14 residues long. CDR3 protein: CASSSGAKGQKAFF. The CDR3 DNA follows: TGCGCCAGCAGCTCCGGTGCGAAGGGCCAAAAAGCTTTCTTT.

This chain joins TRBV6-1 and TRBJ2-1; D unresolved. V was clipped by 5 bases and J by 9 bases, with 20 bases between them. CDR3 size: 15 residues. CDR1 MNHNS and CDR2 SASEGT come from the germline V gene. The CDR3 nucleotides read TGTGCCAGCAGTCAACTGGATGGAAGGGTGGGTGAGCAGTTCTTC. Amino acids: CASSQLDGRVGEQFF.

As DNA, the CDR3 is TGTGCCAGCAGTGCACCAGGGGGAGCTTTCTTT. It encodes CASSAPGGAFF. This rearrangement joins TRBV6-5 to TRBJ1-1, with TRBD1 matching 7 bases. This CDR3 has 11 amino acids. V shed 5 bases, J shed 10 bases, and the junction held 4 bases outside the gene matches. Germline loops: CDR1 MNHEY, CDR2 SVGAGI.

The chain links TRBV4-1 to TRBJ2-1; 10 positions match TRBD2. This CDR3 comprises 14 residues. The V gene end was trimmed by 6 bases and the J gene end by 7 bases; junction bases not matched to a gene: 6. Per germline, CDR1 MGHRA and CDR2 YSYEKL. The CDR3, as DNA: TGCGCCAGCAGGGCTAGCGGGAGTAGTAATGAGCAGTTCTTC. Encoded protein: CASRASGSSNEQFF.

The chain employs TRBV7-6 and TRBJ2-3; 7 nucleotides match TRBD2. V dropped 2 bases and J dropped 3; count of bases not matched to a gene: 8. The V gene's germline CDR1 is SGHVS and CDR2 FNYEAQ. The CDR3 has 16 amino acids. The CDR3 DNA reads TGTGCCAGCAGCTTATCTAGCGGAGGAGGGACAGATACGCAGTATTTT. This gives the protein CASSLSSGGGTDTQYF.

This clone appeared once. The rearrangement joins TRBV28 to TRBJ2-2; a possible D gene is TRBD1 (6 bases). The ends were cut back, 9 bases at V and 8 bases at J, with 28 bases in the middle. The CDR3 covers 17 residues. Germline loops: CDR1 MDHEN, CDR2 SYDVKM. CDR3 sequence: CASCSPGTEGVGGELFF. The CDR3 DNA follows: TGTGCCAGTTGTTCCCCCGGGACCGAGGGGGTAGGGGGGGAGCTGTTTTTT.

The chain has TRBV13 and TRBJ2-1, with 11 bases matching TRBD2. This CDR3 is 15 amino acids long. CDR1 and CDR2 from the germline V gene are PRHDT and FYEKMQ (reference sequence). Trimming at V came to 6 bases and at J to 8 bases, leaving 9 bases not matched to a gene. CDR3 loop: CASSYISGRGDEQFF. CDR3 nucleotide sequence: TGTGCCAGCAGTTATATTAGCGGGAGGGGAGATGAGCAGTTCTTC.

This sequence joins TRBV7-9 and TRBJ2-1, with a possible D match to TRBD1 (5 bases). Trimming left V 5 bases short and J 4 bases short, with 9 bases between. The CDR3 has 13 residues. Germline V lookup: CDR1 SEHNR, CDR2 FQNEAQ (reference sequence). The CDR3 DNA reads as TGTGCCAGCAGCCCAGACAGTTACAATGAGCAGTTCTTC. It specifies CASSPDSYNEQFF.